Listed below are T cell receptor beta chains from one sample, sequenced in a study of blood T cell repertoires in COVID-19. Data came from immunoSEQ multiplex PCR; TCRdb stores just in-frame clones and leaves some out. The repertoire holds approximately 200,000 clones, with approximately 90% as singletons. The sample comprised peripheral blood. The origin of the receptors is a young man with acute or convalescent COVID-19. Each CDR3 is given with its conserved first and last residue. The D gene is left open where the match is weak. The size field is filled for only some rows; it gives once, few, many or a size class.

size	V	D	J	CDR3	DNA
NA	TRBV19	NA	TRBJ1-3	CASRETASSGNTIYF	TGTGCCAGTAGAGAGACAGCCAGCTCTGGAAACACCATATATTTT
NA	TRBV10-1	TRBD2	TRBJ2-1	CASSVVAGRDEQFF	TGCGCCAGCAGTGTGGTAGCGGGGAGGGATGAGCAGTTCTTC
NA	TRBV6-4	NA	TRBJ1-3	CASSASFQGFYRNTIYF	TGTGCCAGCAGTGCCTCATTCCAGGGTTTCTATCGAAACACCATATATTTT
NA	TRBV11-1	NA	TRBJ1-1	CASSAGRGVNTEAFF	TGTGCCAGCAGCGCAGGGAGGGGGGTGAACACTGAAGCTTTCTTT
NA	TRBV27	NA	TRBJ2-5	CASSRFDSLNRAQYF	TGTGCCAGCAGCAGATTCGACAGTCTTAATAGGGCCCAGTACTTC
NA	TRBV15	NA	TRBJ1-1	CATSTSLWGVDTEAFF	TGTGCCACCAGCACCTCCCTGTGGGGCGTAGACACTGAAGCTTTCTTT
NA	TRBV11-2	NA	TRBJ1-1	CASSLDRGSRAFF	TGTGCCAGCAGCTTAGATCGAGGATCGAGGGCTTTCTTT
few	TRBV6-5	NA	TRBJ1-6	CASSLRGHLNSPLHF	TGTGCCAGCTCCCTCAGGGGACATTTGAATTCACCCCTCCACTTT
NA	TRBV6-1	NA	TRBJ1-2	CASSEGGGLYYGYTF	TGTGCCAGCAGTGAAGGCGGGGGACTATACTATGGCTACACCTTC
NA	TRBV5-1	TRBD1	TRBJ1-1	CASSFTGGSFNTEAFF	TGCGCCAGCAGCTTCACAGGGGGTAGTTTCAACACTGAAGCTTTCTTT
NA	TRBV28	NA	TRBJ1-5	CASGQGYNQPQHF	TGTGCCAGCGGACAAGGGTACAATCAGCCCCAGCATTTT
NA	TRBV19	TRBD2	TRBJ2-5	CASSPRTSGSLAETQYF	TGTGCCAGTAGTCCCCGGACTAGCGGGAGTCTGGCGGAGACCCAGTACTTC
NA	TRBV15	TRBD2	TRBJ2-1	CATDLGGEQFF	TGTGCCACCGACTTGGGGGGGGAGCAGTTCTTC
NA	TRBV7-8	NA	TRBJ1-2	CASSDIKQGPYGYTF	TGTGCCAGCAGCGACATTAAACAGGGACCTTATGGCTACACCTTC
NA	TRBV27	NA	TRBJ1-1	CASSPTGRAGTEAFF	TGTGCCAGCAGTCCTACAGGAAGGGCCGGCACTGAAGCTTTCTTT
NA	TRBV11-2	NA	TRBJ2-5	CASSPEPHETQYF	TGTGCCAGCAGCCCTGAGCCCCATGAGACCCAGTACTTC
NA	TRBV30	TRBD2	TRBJ2-1	CARTSGSYNEQFF	TGTGCCCGGACTAGCGGGAGCTACAATGAGCAGTTCTTC
NA	TRBV2	NA	TRBJ1-3	CASSEGLRGNTIYF	TGTGCCAGCAGTGAAGGACTGAGGGGAAACACCATATATTTT
NA	TRBV25-1	TRBD2	TRBJ2-5	CASRAPGGQETQYF	TGTGCCAGCAGGGCCCCCGGGGGGCAAGAGACCCAGTACTTC
NA	TRBV2	NA	TRBJ2-1	CASAVRLAHVNEQFF	TGTGCCAGCGCGGTACGGCTAGCTCATGTCAATGAGCAGTTCTTC
NA	TRBV28	NA	TRBJ2-7	CASSVGVREQYF	TGTGCCAGCTCGGTCGGGGTAAGGGAGCAGTACTTC
NA	TRBV9	NA	TRBJ2-7	CASSETGTSSYEQYF	TGTGCCAGCAGCGAGACCGGGACTTCCTCCTACGAGCAGTACTTC
NA	TRBV28	NA	TRBJ1-4	CASSSHRVGEKLFF	TGTGCCAGCAGTTCCCACAGGGTAGGCGAAAAACTGTTTTTT
NA	TRBV5-4	TRBD2	TRBJ2-7	CASSTAGALNYEQYF	TGTGCCAGCAGTACAGCGGGAGCCTTAAACTACGAGCAGTACTTC
NA	TRBV9	TRBD1	TRBJ1-3	CASSRQGPSGNTIYF	TGTGCCAGCAGCCGACAGGGGCCCTCTGGAAACACCATATATTTT
NA	TRBV30	TRBD1	TRBJ1-2	CAWSVIPDRPSNYGYTF	TGTGCCTGGAGTGTAATCCCGGACAGGCCCTCTAACTATGGCTACACCTTC
NA	TRBV9	TRBD2	TRBJ2-1	CASSRAGGHNNEQFF	TGTGCCAGCAGCCGAGCGGGGGGCCATAACAATGAGCAGTTCTTC
once	TRBV28	NA	TRBJ2-1	CASSRTGFSYNEQFF	TGTGCCAGCAGCCGTACAGGTTTCTCCTACAATGAGCAGTTCTTC
NA	TRBV6-1	NA	TRBJ1-2	CASSEVSVGPYGYTF	TGTGCCAGCAGTGAAGTATCGGTGGGGCCGTATGGCTACACCTTC
NA	TRBV18	NA	TRBJ1-1	CASSRDRGNTEAFF	TGTGCCAGCTCACGAGACCGGGGGAACACTGAAGCTTTCTTT
NA	TRBV4-2	NA	TRBJ2-1	CASSRDERVDLANNEQFF	TGTGCCAGCAGCCGCGACGAAAGGGTGGATCTAGCAAACAATGAGCAGTTCTTC
NA	TRBV7-9	TRBD1	TRBJ1-2	CASSLDQGARASRYTF	TGTGCCAGCAGCTTAGACCAGGGGGCGAGGGCGTCGCGCTACACCTTC
NA	TRBV4-1	NA	TRBJ1-4	CASSQWRINEKLFF	TGCGCCAGCAGCCAATGGCGGATTAATGAAAAACTGTTTTTT
NA	TRBV6-5	NA	TRBJ2-1	CASSYDRSSYNEQFF	TGTGCCAGCAGTTACGACAGGAGCTCCTACAATGAGCAGTTCTTC
NA	TRBV30	NA	TRBJ1-4	CAWRDSPNEKLFF	TGTGCCTGGAGAGACAGCCCAAATGAAAAACTGTTTTTT
NA	TRBV5-8	TRBD1	TRBJ1-2	CASSLRRGPRGYTF	TGTGCCAGCAGCTTGCGAAGGGGGCCGCGTGGCTACACCTTC
NA	TRBV6-5	TRBD1	TRBJ1-1	CASSSRGLNTEAFF	TGTGCCAGCAGTTCCAGGGGGCTCAACACTGAAGCTTTCTTT
NA	TRBV14	NA	TRBJ2-1	CASSRAGFSYNEQFF	TGTGCCAGCAGCCGAGCAGGTTTTTCTTACAATGAGCAGTTCTTC
NA	TRBV5-1	TRBD1	TRBJ1-2	CASSLTLDRTYGYTF	TGCGCCAGCAGCTTGACCCTGGACAGGACCTATGGCTACACCTTC
NA	TRBV7-3	TRBD2	TRBJ2-5	CASSLGGTTQETQYF	TGTGCCAGCAGCTTAGGAGGGACTACCCAAGAGACCCAGTACTTC
NA	TRBV20-1	TRBD2	TRBJ2-3	CSTGRGDTQYF	TGCAGTACGGGGAGGGGAGATACGCAGTATTTT